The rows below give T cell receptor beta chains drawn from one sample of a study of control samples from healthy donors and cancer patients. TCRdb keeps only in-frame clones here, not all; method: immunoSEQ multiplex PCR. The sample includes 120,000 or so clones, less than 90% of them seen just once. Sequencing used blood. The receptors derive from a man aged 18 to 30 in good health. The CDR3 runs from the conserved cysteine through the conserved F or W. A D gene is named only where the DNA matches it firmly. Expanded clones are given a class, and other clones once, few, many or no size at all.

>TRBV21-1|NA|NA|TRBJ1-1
CASSGWPSEAFF
TGTGCCAGCAGCGGTTGGCCCAGTGAAGCTTTCTTT
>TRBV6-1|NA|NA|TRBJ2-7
CASTEGSVYEQYF
TGTGCCAGCACTGAAGGGTCCGTCTACGAGCAGTACTTC
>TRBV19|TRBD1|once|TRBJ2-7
CASGPQGALYEQYF
TGTGCCAGTGGCCCGCAGGGGGCGCTTTACGAGCAGTACTTC
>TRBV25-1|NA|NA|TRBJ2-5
CASTEEGLPGETQYF
TGTGCCAGCACCGAAGAGGGACTGCCGGGAGAGACCCAGTACTTC
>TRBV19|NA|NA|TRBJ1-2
CASSMHRGDQRYGYTF
TGTGCCAGTAGTATGCATCGGGGGGACCAACGGTATGGCTACACCTTC
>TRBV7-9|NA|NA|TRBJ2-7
CASGTLDEQYF
TGTGCCAGCGGGACCCTGGACGAGCAGTACTTC
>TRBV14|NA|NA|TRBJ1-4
CASSQATPGGEKLFF
TGTGCCAGCAGCCAAGCGACCCCGGGAGGTGAAAAACTGTTTTTT
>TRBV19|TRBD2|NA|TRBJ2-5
CASSIRGLAKPQETQYF
TGTGCCAGTAGTATTCGGGGACTAGCGAAACCCCAAGAGACCCAGTACTTC
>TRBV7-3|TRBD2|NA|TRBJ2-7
CASSPAGGGYEQYF
TGTGCCAGCAGCCCTGCGGGAGGCGGGTACGAGCAGTACTTC
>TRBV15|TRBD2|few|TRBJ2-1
CATSRAAGGLGEQFF
TGTGCCACCAGCAGAGCAGCGGGAGGGCTTGGTGAGCAGTTCTTC
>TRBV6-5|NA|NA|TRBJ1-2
CASSYSWGPRGYTF
TGTGCCAGCAGTTACTCTTGGGGCCCTCGTGGCTACACCTTC
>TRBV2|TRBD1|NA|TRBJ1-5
CASSVTTGTVNQPQHF
TGTGCCAGCAGTGTAACTACCGGGACAGTCAATCAGCCCCAGCATTTT
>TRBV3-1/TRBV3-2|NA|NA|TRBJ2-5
CASSRDWETQYF
TGTGCCAGCAGCCGGGATTGGGAGACCCAGTACTTC
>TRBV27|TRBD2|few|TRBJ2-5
CATGGLVSETQYF
TGTGCCACGGGGGGACTAGTGAGCGAGACCCAGTACTTC
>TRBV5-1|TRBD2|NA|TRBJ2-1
CASSSTAGVGDEQFF
TGCGCCAGCAGCTCCACGGCGGGAGTTGGCGATGAGCAGTTCTTC
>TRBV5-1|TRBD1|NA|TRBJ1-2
CASSLGTEFNYGYTF
TGCGCCAGCAGCTTAGGGACAGAATTTAACTATGGCTACACCTTC
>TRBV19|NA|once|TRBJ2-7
CASSMAGTGDYEQYF
TGTGCCAGTAGTATGGCTGGGACGGGGGACTACGAGCAGTACTTC
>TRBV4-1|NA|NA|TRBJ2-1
CASSQVESEGDEQFF
TGCGCCAGCAGCCAAGTTGAGTCCGAGGGGGATGAGCAGTTCTTC